A single sample is the source of the 26 T cell receptor beta chains below, sequenced in a study of CD8+ T cells in alopecia areata. As the sequencing template, cDNA was produced by extracting RNA and reverse transcribing it. Profiled with immunoSEQ multiplex PCR; TCRdb holds only in-frame clones, not every one. The table lists 100,000 to 150,000 clones, around 50% of them singletons. The sequenced sample consisted of NKG2D-low CD8+ T cells sorted from blood. These receptor sequences come from a human donor with alopecia areata.

This sequence joins TRBV15 and TRBJ2-5; a possible D gene is TRBD1 (6 bases). The CDR3 length is 14 residues. V lost 7 bases and J 1 base, leaving 13 bases between the germline ends. Germline assignment: CDR1 LNHNV and CDR2 YYDKDF (reference sequence). The CDR3 reads CATTSTGFQETQYF. CDR3 bases: TGTGCCACCACCTCGACAGGATTCCAAGAGACCCAGTACTTC.

This clone was picked up a small number of times. The V call is TRBV5-6, the J call TRBJ2-4; TRBD1 agrees at 7 bases. V lost 4 bases, J lost 0 bases, and 7 bases stayed unmatched. The germline gives CDR1 SGHDT, CDR2 YYEEEE. The length of the CDR3 is 16 residues. The CDR3 nucleotides are TGTGCCAGCAGCGGCTGGGACAGCCTAGCCAAAAACATTCAGTACTTC. This sequence encodes CASSGWDSLAKNIQYF.

V gene TRBV29-1 combines with J gene TRBJ1-1, with D perhaps TRBD1 (5 bases). This CDR3 contains 12 residues. Trimming shortened V by 0 bases and J by 11 bases, and 13 bases separated the two germline ends. Germline V gene sequence: CDR1 SQVTM, CDR2 ANQGSEA. The CDR3 loop reads CSVEDGSGGAFF. CDR3 sequence (DNA): TGCAGCGTTGAAGATGGCAGCGGGGGTGCTTTCTTT.

For this clone: The sample carries other DNA sequences with the same CDR3. V usage is TRBV29-1 and J usage is TRBJ2-7; D possibly uses TRBD1 or TRBD2 (5 bases each). Trimming removed 3 bases from V and 6 bases from J, with 9 bases in between. Germline CDR1 and CDR2: SQVTM and ANQGSEA. CDR3 size: 11 residues. CDR3 loop: CSVEGEGEQYF. The DNA of the CDR3 is TGCAGCGTTGAGGGGGAAGGCGAGCAGTACTTC.

This clone has just a few counts. The chain uses TRBV2 and TRBJ2-7; D not certain. There are 11 residues in the CDR3. The germline V gene encodes CDR1 SNHLY and CDR2 FYNNEI. Trimming took off 9 bases at V and 6 bases at J, with 12 bases between the two ends. CDR3 sequence: CASGRPPEQYF. CDR3 DNA sequence: TGTGCCAGTGGACGGCCTCCCGAGCAGTACTTC.

The V gene is TRBV30, the J gene TRBJ1-1; perhaps TRBD1 as D (6 bases). The CDR3 has 13 amino acids. V lost 0 bases, J lost 7 bases, and 12 bases lay in between. CDR1 is GTSNPN and CDR2 is SVGIG in the germline V gene (reference sequence). In nucleotides, the CDR3 is TGTGCCTGGAGTGTAGGGCAGGGGATTGAAGCTTTCTTT. It is translated as CAWSVGQGIEAFF. The whole variable domain, filled in from reference TRBV30 and TRBJ1-1, reads SQTIHQWPATLVQPVGSPLSLECTVEGTSNPNLYWYRQAAGRGLQLLFYSVGIGQISSEVPQNLSASRPQDRQFILSSKKLLLSDSGFYLCAWSVGQGIEAFFGQGTRLTVV.

The chain combines TRBV4-1 with TRBJ2-2; D unclear. Trimming removed 3 bases at V and 2 bases at J, with 13 bases between. This CDR3 comprises 16 residues. Looked up from germline, CDR1 is MGHRA and CDR2 is YSYEKL. CDR3 DNA: TGCGCCAGCAGCCATTTAGCCGACTCAAACACCGGGGAGCTGTTTTTT. It yields the protein CASSHLADSNTGELFF.

This chain links TRBV14 with TRBJ1-2, with 12 positions matching TRBD1. The germline V gene has CDR1 SGHDN and CDR2 FVKESK. This CDR3 is built from 17 residues. J lost 6 bases, V lost 0 bases, and 8 bases had no gene match. CDR3 sequence (DNA): TGTGCCAGCAGCCAAGATGCGTGGGGGACAGGGGGCAATGGCTACACCTTC. As protein: CASSQDAWGTGGNGYTF.

This chain connects TRBV30 to TRBJ2-7; no clear D gene. The CDR3 runs 14 residues. Germline CDR1 GTSNPN, CDR2 SVGIG (reference sequence). V lost 1 base and J 0 bases, leaving 10 bases between the germline ends. In DNA, the CDR3 is TGTGCCTGGAGTGGAAGTACCAGCTCCTACGAGCAGTACTTC. This translates into CAWSGSTSSYEQYF.

The chain links TRBV29-1 to TRBJ2-1, with 8 bases identical to TRBD2. Per germline, CDR1 SQVTM and CDR2 ANQGSEA. CDR3 length: 14 amino acids. Unmatched junction bases numbered 6, after V lost 6 bases and J lost 2 bases. The CDR3 DNA follows: TGCAGCGTAGAACTAGCGGACACCTACAATGAGCAGTTCTTC. Its protein is CSVELADTYNEQFF.

Note on this clone: Other DNA sequences of this sample code for an identical CDR3. This chain joins TRBV27 and TRBJ1-2; D remains ambiguous. The length of the CDR3 is 13 residues. V was shortened by 3 bases and J by 0 bases, with 5 bases between the two germline ends. Germline lookup yields CDR1 MNHEY and CDR2 SMNVEV (reference sequence). The CDR3 loop reads CASSFSANYGYTF. CDR3 in DNA: TGTGCCAGCAGTTTCTCGGCTAACTATGGCTACACCTTC.

The CDR3, as DNA: TGTGCCAGCAGTTTCGACAGGGACAATGAGCAGTTCTTC. Its protein product is CASSFDRDNEQFF. The V gene is TRBV6-5, the J gene TRBJ2-1; 7 bases map to TRBD1. V shed 4 bases, J shed 5 bases, and the junction held 2 bases outside the gene matches. This CDR3 spans 13 amino acids. The germline V gene encodes CDR1 MNHEY and CDR2 SVGAGI.

The chain is built from TRBV13 and TRBJ1-6, with 7 bases lining up with TRBD1. CDR1 is PRHDT, CDR2 FYEKMQ, per germline (reference sequence). Germline trimming cut 5 bases from V and 7 bases from J; bases unmatched to any gene: 14. The CDR3 covers 17 residues. CDR3 nucleotide sequence: TGTGCCAGCAGCCATTCACCCTCGGGACAGCCGAATTCACCCCTCCACTTT. Translation: CASSHSPSGQPNSPLHF.

This clone was found a few times. The V call is TRBV14, the J call TRBJ2-2; D is possibly TRBD1 (5 bases). Trimming removed 4 bases at V and 13 bases at J, with 13 bases between. The CDR3 contains 12 residues. Looked up from germline, CDR1 is SGHDN and CDR2 is FVKESK. CDR3 nucleotides: TGTGCCAGCAGCCGTCCGCCCCAGGGGCTGTTTTTT. Residues: CASSRPPQGLFF.

The J gene is TRBJ1-2, the V gene TRBV29-1; D may be TRBD1 (5 bases). Germline V lookup: CDR1 SQVTM, CDR2 ANQGSEA. The CDR3 consists of 13 residues. With 3 bases removed from V and 6 bases from J, the gap between germline ends came to 14 bases. The CDR3 sequence: CSVEGTRGDGYTF. The CDR3 nucleotides are TGCAGCGTTGAGGGGACCCGAGGGGATGGCTACACCTTC.

The table lists this clone with a few counts. The chain carries TRBV2 and TRBJ2-5; D gene unclear. This CDR3 has 13 amino acids. Trimming left V 6 bases short and J 3 bases short, with 11 bases between. Germline V gene data show CDR1 as SNHLY and CDR2 as FYNNEI. CDR3 sequence reads: CASSTEWEETQYF. The CDR3, as DNA: TGTGCCAGCAGCACTGAGTGGGAAGAGACCCAGTACTTC.

The rearrangement joins TRBV4-1 to TRBJ2-1; TRBD1 aligns across 8 bases. CDR3 length: 14 residues. From germline, CDR1 is MGHRA and CDR2 YSYEKL. The trim removed 4 bases at V and 9 bases at J, leaving 8 bases unmatched. The CDR3 region is CASSPPTGDIEQFF. CDR3 sequence (DNA): TGCGCCAGCAGCCCCCCGACAGGGGACATTGAGCAGTTCTTC.

The chain links TRBV2 to TRBJ2-5; D gene uncertain. The CDR3 spans 13 residues. Germline V gene data show CDR1 as SNHLY and CDR2 as FYNNEI. The V gene lost 7 bases and the J gene lost 2 bases, with 11 bases spanning the gap. The DNA of the CDR3 is TGTGCCAGCACCCACCGCCAACAAGAGACCCAGTACTTC. Translation: CASTHRQQETQYF.

V is TRBV2 and J is TRBJ2-1; 7 bases match TRBD2. Per the germline V gene, CDR1 is SNHLY and CDR2 is FYNNEI. The junction had 9 bases not matched to a gene; V was cut back by 7 bases and J by 12 bases. This CDR3 is 12 amino acids long. The CDR3 DNA follows: TGTGCCAGCATCGAGAGGGCTAGCGGGCAGTTCTTC. It codes for CASIERASGQFF.

This rearrangement joins TRBV25-1 to TRBJ1-2; D remains ambiguous. This CDR3 region has 15 residues. V was clipped by 4 bases and J by 4 bases, with 16 bases between them. In germline, CDR1 is MGHDK, CDR2 SYGVNS. The CDR3 is CASSGIDKRGYGYTF. DNA for the CDR3: TGTGCCAGCAGTGGAATCGACAAGAGAGGCTATGGCTACACCTTC.

Regarding this clone: The sample contains more than one DNA sequence encoding this CDR3. The chain uses TRBV29-1 and TRBJ2-5; D is perhaps TRBD2 (5 bases). CDR3 length: 12 amino acids. CDR1 and CDR2 from the germline V gene are SQVTM and ANQGSEA. V gave up 7 bases and J gave up 4 bases, with 13 bases separating them. The CDR3 sequence is CSASGVGETQYF. The CDR3 coding sequence is TGCAGCGCATCCGGGGTCGGAGAGACCCAGTACTTC.

The rearrangement uses TRBV5-1 and TRBJ2-7, with D maybe TRBD2 (6 bases). V was pared by 0 bases and J by 0 bases, with 16 bases between. The CDR3 runs 17 residues. CDR1 SGHRS and CDR2 YFSETQ come from the germline V gene. CDR3 protein: CASSLVADALNSYEQYF. DNA for the CDR3: TGCGCCAGCAGCTTGGTAGCGGACGCCTTGAACTCCTACGAGCAGTACTTC.

The chain couples TRBV29-1 to TRBJ1-1; D gene ambiguous. This CDR3 has 11 amino acids. The V end lost 1 base, the J end lost 7 bases, and 7 bases lay between the germline ends. The V gene's germline CDR1 is SQVTM and CDR2 ANQGSEA. The CDR3: CSVEGEDEAFF. CDR3 DNA: TGCAGCGTTGAAGGGGAGGATGAAGCTTTCTTT.

The CDR3 nucleotides are TGTGCCTGGAGTGGTCGGGGGGGCAATCAGCCCCAGCATTTT. Its protein product is CAWSGRGGNQPQHF. V and J are TRBV30 and TRBJ1-5; D perhaps matches TRBD1 (5 bases). Between the trimmed V and J ends, which lost 1 base and 2 bases, there was a span of 9 bases. From germline, CDR1 is GTSNPN and CDR2 SVGIG (reference sequence). This CDR3 has 14 amino acids. The full variable domain, rest sourced from reference TRBV30 and TRBJ1-5, is SQTIHQWPATLVQPVGSPLSLECTVEGTSNPNLYWYRQAAGRGLQLLFYSVGIGQISSEVPQNLSASRPQDRQFILSSKKLLLSDSGFYLCAWSGRGGNQPQHFGDGTRLSIL.

J is TRBJ2-7 and V is TRBV29-1; D gene ambiguous. The CDR3 sequence is 14 residues long. Germline assignment: CDR1 SQVTM and CDR2 ANQGSEA. Trimming shortened V by 0 bases and J by 0 bases, and 9 bases separated the two germline ends. The CDR3 DNA reads TGCAGCGTTGAAGATTTGGGAAGCTCCTACGAGCAGTACTTC. It encodes CSVEDLGSSYEQYF.

This clone has just one count. J is TRBJ2-2 and V is TRBV30; D is undetermined. Germline CDR1 is GTSNPN and CDR2 is SVGIG (reference sequence). The V gene lost 5 bases and the J gene lost 1 base, with 5 bases spanning the gap. CDR3 length equals 12 residues. This chain's CDR3 is CAWEQNTGELFF. For the CDR3, the DNA is TGTGCCTGGGAACAGAACACCGGGGAGCTGTTTTTT. The whole variable domain, filled in from reference TRBV30 and TRBJ2-2, reads SQTIHQWPATLVQPVGSPLSLECTVEGTSNPNLYWYRQAAGRGLQLLFYSVGIGQISSEVPQNLSASRPQDRQFILSSKKLLLSDSGFYLCAWEQNTGELFFGEGSRLTVL.